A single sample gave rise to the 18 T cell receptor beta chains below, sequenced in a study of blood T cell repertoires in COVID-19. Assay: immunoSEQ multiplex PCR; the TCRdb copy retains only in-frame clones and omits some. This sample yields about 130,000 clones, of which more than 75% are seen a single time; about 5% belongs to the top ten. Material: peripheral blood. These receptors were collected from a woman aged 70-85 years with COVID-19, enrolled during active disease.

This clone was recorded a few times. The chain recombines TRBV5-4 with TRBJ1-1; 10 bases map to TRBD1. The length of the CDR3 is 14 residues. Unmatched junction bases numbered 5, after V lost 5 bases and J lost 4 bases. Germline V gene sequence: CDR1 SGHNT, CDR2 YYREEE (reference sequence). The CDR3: CASSFDRGLTEAFF. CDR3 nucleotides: TGTGCCAGCAGTTTCGACAGGGGGCTCACTGAAGCTTTCTTT. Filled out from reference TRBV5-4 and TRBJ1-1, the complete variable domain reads ETGVTQSPTHLIKTRGQQVTLRCSSQSGHNTVSWYQQALGQGPQFIFQYYREEENGRGNFPPRFSGLQFPNYSSELNVNALELDDSALYLCASSFDRGLTEAFFGQGTRLTVV.

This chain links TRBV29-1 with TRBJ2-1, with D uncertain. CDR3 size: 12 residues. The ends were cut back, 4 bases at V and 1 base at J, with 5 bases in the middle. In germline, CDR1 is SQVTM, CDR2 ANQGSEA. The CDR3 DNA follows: TGCAGCGTTGCCCAGTCCTACAATGAGCAGTTCTTC. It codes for CSVAQSYNEQFF.

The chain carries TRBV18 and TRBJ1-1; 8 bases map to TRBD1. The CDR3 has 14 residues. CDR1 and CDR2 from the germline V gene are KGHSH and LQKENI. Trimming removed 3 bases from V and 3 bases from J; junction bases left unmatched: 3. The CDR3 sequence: CASSPLTGDTEAFF. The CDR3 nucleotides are TGTGCCAGCTCACCCCTGACAGGGGACACTGAAGCTTTCTTT. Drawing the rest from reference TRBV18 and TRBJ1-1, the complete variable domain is NAGVMQNPRHLVRRRGQEARLRCSPMKGHSHVYWYRQLPEEGLKFMVYLQKENIIDESGMPKERFSAEFPKEGPSILRIQQVVRGDSAAYFCASSPLTGDTEAFFGQGTRLTVV.

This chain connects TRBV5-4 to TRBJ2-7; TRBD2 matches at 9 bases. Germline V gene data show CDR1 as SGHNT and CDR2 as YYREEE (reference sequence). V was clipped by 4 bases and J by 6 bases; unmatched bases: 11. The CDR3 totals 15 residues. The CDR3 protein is CASSPTGGLAAEQYF. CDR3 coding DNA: TGTGCCAGCAGCCCGACGGGGGGACTAGCAGCCGAGCAGTACTTC.

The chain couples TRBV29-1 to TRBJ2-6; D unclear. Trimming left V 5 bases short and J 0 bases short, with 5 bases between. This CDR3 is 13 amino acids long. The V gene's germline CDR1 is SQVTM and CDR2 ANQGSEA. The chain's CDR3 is CSVRFSGANVLTF. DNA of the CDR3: TGCAGCGTTCGGTTCTCTGGGGCCAACGTCCTGACTTTC.

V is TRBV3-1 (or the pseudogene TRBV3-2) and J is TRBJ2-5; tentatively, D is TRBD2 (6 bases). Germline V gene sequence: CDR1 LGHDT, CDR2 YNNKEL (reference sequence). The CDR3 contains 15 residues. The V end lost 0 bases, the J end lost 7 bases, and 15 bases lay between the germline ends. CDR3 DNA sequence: TGTGCCAGCAGCCAAGATCGCGCTAGCGAGCCGACCCAGTACTTC. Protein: CASSQDRASEPTQYF.

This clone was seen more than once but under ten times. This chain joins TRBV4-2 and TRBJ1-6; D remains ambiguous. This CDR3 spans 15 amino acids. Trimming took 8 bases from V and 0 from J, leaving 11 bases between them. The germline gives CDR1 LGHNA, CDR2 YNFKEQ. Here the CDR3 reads CASRQEVSYNSPLHF. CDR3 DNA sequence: TGTGCCAGCCGGCAGGAGGTCTCCTATAATTCACCCCTCCACTTT.

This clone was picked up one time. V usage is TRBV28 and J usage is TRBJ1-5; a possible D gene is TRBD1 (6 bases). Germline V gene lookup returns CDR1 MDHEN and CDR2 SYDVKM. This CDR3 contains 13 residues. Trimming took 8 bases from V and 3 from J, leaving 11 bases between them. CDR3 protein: CASGGAPNQPQHF. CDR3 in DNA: TGTGCCAGCGGGGGGGCCCCCAATCAGCCCCAGCATTTT. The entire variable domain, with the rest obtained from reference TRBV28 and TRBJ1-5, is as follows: DVKVTQSSRYLVKRTGEKVFLECVQDMDHENMFWYRQDPGLGLRLIYFSYDVKMKEKGDIPEGYSVSREKKERFSLILESASTNQTSMYLCASGGAPNQPQHFGDGTRLSIL.

The CDR3 region has the DNA TGTGCCAGCAGCTTAGATTCAGGTAGCGGGGGGGCGGCAGATACGCAGTATTTT. It translates to CASSLDSGSGGAADTQYF. The chain has TRBV11-2 and TRBJ2-3, with 11 bases that match TRBD2. J gave up 4 bases and V 0 bases, and 9 bases lay outside the gene matches. The germline gives CDR1 SGHAT, CDR2 FQNNGV. The CDR3 extends over 18 amino acids. Together with reference TRBV11-2 and TRBJ2-3, the CDR3 gives the full variable domain: EAGVAQSPRYKIIEKRQSVAFWCNPISGHATLYWYQQILGQGPKLLIQFQNNGVVDDSQLPKDRFSAERLKGVDSTLKIQPAKLEDSAVYLCASSLDSGSGGAADTQYFGPGTRLTVL.

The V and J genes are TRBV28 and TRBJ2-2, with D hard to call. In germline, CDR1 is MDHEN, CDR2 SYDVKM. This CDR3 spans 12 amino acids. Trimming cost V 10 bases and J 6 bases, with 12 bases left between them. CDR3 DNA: TGTGCCATCCCTGACTGGGCCGGGGAGCTGTTTTTT. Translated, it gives CAIPDWAGELFF. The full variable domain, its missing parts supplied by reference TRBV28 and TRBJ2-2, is DVKVTQSSRYLVKRTGEKVFLECVQDMDHENMFWYRQDPGLGLRLIYFSYDVKMKEKGDIPEGYSVSREKKERFSLILESASTNQTSMYLCAIPDWAGELFFGEGSRLTVL.

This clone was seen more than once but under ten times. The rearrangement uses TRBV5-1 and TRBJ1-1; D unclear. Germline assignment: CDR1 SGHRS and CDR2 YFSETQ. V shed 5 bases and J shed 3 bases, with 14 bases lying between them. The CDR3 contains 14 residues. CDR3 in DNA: TGCGCCAGCAGTTTCTCAGGCTCCGACACTGAAGCTTTCTTT. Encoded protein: CASSFSGSDTEAFF.

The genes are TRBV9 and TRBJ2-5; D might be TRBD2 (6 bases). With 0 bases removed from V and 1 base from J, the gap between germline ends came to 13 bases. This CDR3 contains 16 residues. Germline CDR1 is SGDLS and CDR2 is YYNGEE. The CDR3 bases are TGTGCCAGCAGCGTAGGTGCGGGGCGAGCCCAAGAGACCCAGTACTTC. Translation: CASSVGAGRAQETQYF. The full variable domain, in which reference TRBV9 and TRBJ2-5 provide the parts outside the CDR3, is DSGVTQTPKHLITATGQRVTLRCSPRSGDLSVYWYQQSLDQGLQFLIQYYNGEERAKGNILERFSAQQFPDLHSELNLSSLELGDSALYFCASSVGAGRAQETQYFGPGTRLLVL.

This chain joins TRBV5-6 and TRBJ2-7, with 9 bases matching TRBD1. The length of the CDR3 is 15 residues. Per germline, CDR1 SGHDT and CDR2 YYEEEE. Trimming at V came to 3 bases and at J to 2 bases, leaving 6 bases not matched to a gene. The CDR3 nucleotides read TGTGCCAGCAGCTCCCGGTGGACAGGGGCCTACGAGCAGTACTTC. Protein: CASSSRWTGAYEQYF. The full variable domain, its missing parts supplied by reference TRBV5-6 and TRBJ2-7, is DAGVTQSPTHLIKTRGQQVTLRCSPKSGHDTVSWYQQALGQGPQFIFQYYEEEERQRGNFPDRFSGHQFPNYSSELNVNALLLGDSALYLCASSSRWTGAYEQYFGPGTRLTVT.

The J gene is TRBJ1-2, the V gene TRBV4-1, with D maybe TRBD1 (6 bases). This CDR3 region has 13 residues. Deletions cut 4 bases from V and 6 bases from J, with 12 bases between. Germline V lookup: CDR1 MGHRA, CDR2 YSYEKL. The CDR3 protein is CASSPSPGDGYTF. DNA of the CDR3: TGCGCCAGCAGCCCCTCTCCAGGGGATGGCTACACCTTC.

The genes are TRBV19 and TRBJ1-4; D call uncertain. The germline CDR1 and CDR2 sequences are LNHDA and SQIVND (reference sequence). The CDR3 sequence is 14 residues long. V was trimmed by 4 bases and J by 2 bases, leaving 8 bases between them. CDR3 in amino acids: CASSKIETNEKLFF. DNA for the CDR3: TGTGCCAGTAGTAAAATAGAGACTAATGAAAAACTGTTTTTT.

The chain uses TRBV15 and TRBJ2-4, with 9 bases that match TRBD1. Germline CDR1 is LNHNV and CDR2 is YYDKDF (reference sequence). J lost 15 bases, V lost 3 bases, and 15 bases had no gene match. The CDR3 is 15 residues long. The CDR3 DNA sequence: TGTGCCACCAGCAGGGGGGGACAGGGCGAGTATAATCGGTACTTC. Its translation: CATSRGGQGEYNRYF.

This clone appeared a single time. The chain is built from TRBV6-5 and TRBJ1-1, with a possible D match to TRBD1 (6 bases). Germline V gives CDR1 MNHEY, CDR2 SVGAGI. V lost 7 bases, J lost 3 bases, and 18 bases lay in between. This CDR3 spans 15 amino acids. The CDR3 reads CASNPTPKGDTEAFF. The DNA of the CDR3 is TGTGCCAGCAACCCGACTCCAAAGGGGGACACTGAAGCTTTCTTT.

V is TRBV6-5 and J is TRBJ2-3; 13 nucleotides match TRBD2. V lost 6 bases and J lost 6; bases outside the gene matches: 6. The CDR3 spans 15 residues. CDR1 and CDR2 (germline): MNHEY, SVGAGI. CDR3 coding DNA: TGTGCCAGCAGCCGCCGGACTAGCGGGGGCGATACGCAGTATTTT. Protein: CASSRRTSGGDTQYF.